Following are 17 T cell receptor beta chains from one sample sequenced in a study of T cell responses to AZD1222 COVID-19 vaccine. Using immunoSEQ multiplex PCR, the repertoire was profiled, and TCRdb retains in-frame clones only, with some absent. In the table there are 50,000 to 70,000 clones, 75% to 90% of which are singletons. The sequenced sample was peripheral blood, obtained on day 0 of MenACWY control vaccination. Every receptor here comes from an adult in good health.

The chain joins TRBV3-1 (or the pseudogene TRBV3-2) to TRBJ2-7; possibly TRBD1 or TRBD2 for D (5 bases each). The CDR3 has 16 residues. The V gene's germline CDR1 is LGHDT and CDR2 YNNKEL (reference sequence). Trimming pared 1 base from V and 9 bases from J, leaving 22 bases between. The CDR3 here is CASSQAPGTAQSRQYF. CDR3 nucleotide sequence: TGTGCCAGCAGCCAAGCCCCCGGGACCGCTCAGAGTCGGCAGTACTTC.

This sequence joins TRBV6-5 and TRBJ1-3; 10 bases fit TRBD1. In germline, CDR1 is MNHEY, CDR2 SVGAGI. The CDR3 length is 15 residues. V was clipped by 2 bases and J by 4 bases; unmatched bases: 2. CDR3 sequence (DNA): TGTGCCAGCAGTTACGCGGGACAGGGGGGAAACACCATATATTTT. Its translation: CASSYAGQGGNTIYF.

This clone appeared a few times. Here the CDR3 DNA reads TGTGCCACCAGCAGCCCGACAGGGGCCGAAAGCAATCAGCCCCAGCATTTT. Its protein product is CATSSPTGAESNQPQHF. V and J are TRBV15 and TRBJ1-5, with 8 bases aligning to TRBD1. This CDR3 is 17 amino acids long. J gave up 1 base and V 3 bases, and 8 bases lay outside the gene matches. Per the germline V gene, CDR1 is LNHNV and CDR2 is YYDKDF (reference sequence).

This clone was seen just once. The CDR3 DNA follows: TGTGCCAGTAGACCCCTCGGAAAGGGGAATAACTATGGCTACACCTTC. It yields the protein CASRPLGKGNNYGYTF. The rearrangement links TRBV19 to TRBJ1-2, with a tentative D call TRBD1 (5 bases). The CDR3 is 16 residues long. Germline V CDR1 and CDR2: LNHDA, SQIVND (reference sequence). Trimming removed 6 bases from V and 1 base from J, with 18 bases in between.

The sample holds one count of this clone. CDR3 residues: CASSGQAPGQGSYEQYF. The CDR3 region has the DNA TGTGCCAGCAGTGGCCAAGCCCCGGGACAGGGGTCCTACGAGCAGTACTTC. The chain employs TRBV6-1 and TRBJ2-7; 10 nucleotides match TRBD1. The germline V gene has CDR1 MNHNS and CDR2 SASEGT. The CDR3 sequence is 17 residues long. Unmatched junction bases numbered 10, after V lost 4 bases and J lost 1 base.

The chain is built from TRBV7-9 and TRBJ1-4; D might be TRBD1 (6 bases). The germline V gene encodes CDR1 SEHNR and CDR2 FQNEAQ (reference sequence). V was shortened by 8 bases and J by 0 bases, with 7 bases between the two germline ends. This CDR3 contains 13 residues. The CDR3 is CASEGATNEKLFF. The CDR3 nucleotides read TGTGCCAGCGAGGGGGCAACTAATGAAAAACTGTTTTTT.

The chain couples TRBV13 to TRBJ1-1; no clear D gene. CDR1 is PRHDT, CDR2 FYEKMQ, per germline (reference sequence). The CDR3 covers 16 residues. Trimming took off 5 bases at V and 1 base at J, with 17 bases between the two ends. CDR3 in amino acids: CASSLQSLRQNTEAFF. The DNA of the CDR3 is TGTGCCAGCAGCCTCCAGTCCCTTAGACAGAACACTGAAGCTTTCTTT.

The rearrangement joins TRBV28 to TRBJ2-1; D may be TRBD1 (6 bases). CDR1 is MDHEN and CDR2 is SYDVKM in the germline V gene. This CDR3 is built from 15 residues. Trimming stripped 2 bases from V and 2 bases from J, with 10 bases between. The DNA of the CDR3 is TGTGCCAGCAGTTTACTGGCAGGGGCCTACAATGAGCAGTTCTTC. It yields the protein CASSLLAGAYNEQFF.

This clone came up once. The chain joins TRBV6-2 or TRBV6-3 to TRBJ1-2, with D possibly TRBD1 on 5 matching bases. There are 19 residues in the CDR3. V shed 5 bases and J shed 3 bases, with 28 bases lying between them. In germline, CDR1 is MNHEY, CDR2 SVGEGT. The CDR3 DNA is TGTGCCAGCAGTAACACCCAGCGGGGTAGGACCCTCAGGGACTATGGCTACACCTTC. It specifies CASSNTQRGRTLRDYGYTF.

As to this clone: In the same sample, other DNA sequences code for this CDR3. The V gene is TRBV2, the J gene TRBJ1-1; D gene unclear. CDR3 length: 15 residues. Germline V gene sequence: CDR1 SNHLY, CDR2 FYNNEI. V was clipped by 2 bases and J by 4 bases, with 14 bases between them. In DNA, the CDR3 is TGTGCCAGCAGTGAATCCCCGGGAAGACGCACTGAAGCTTTCTTT. This codes for CASSESPGRRTEAFF.

The V and J genes are TRBV7-2 and TRBJ2-7; D is undetermined. V was cut by 8 bases and J by 1 base, with 12 bases left in between. The CDR3 has 13 amino acids. Germline lookup yields CDR1 SGHTA and CDR2 FQGNSA. The CDR3 DNA sequence: TGTGCCAGCTCGGCGGCGCGTTCCTACGAGCAGTACTTC. Translation: CASSAARSYEQYF.

The chain couples TRBV28 to TRBJ2-2, with D possibly being TRBD2 (6 bases). CDR1 is MDHEN and CDR2 is SYDVKM in the germline V gene. Trimming stripped 5 bases from V and 4 bases from J, with 17 bases between. This CDR3 comprises 16 residues. CDR3: CASSRSLNGGTGELFF. Written as DNA, the CDR3 is TGTGCCAGCAGTCGGAGCCTAAACGGGGGCACCGGGGAGCTGTTTTTT.

The chain has TRBV4-3 and TRBJ2-7; D possibly corresponds to TRBD2 (5 bases). The V end lost 3 bases, the J end lost 2 bases, and 8 bases lay between the germline ends. The CDR3 runs to 13 residues. The germline CDR1 and CDR2 sequences are LGHNA and YSLEER. The DNA for the CDR3 is TGCGCCAGCAGCCACGGGGTTACCTACGAGCAGTACTTC. Its protein product is CASSHGVTYEQYF.

The genes are TRBV7-9 and TRBJ1-2; D gene unclear. Trimming left V 1 base short and J 4 bases short, with 4 bases between. The CDR3 runs to 12 residues. The germline CDR1 and CDR2 sequences are SEHNR and FQNEAQ (reference sequence). The CDR3 spells CASSLVPYGYTF. CDR3 in DNA: TGTGCCAGCAGCTTAGTCCCCTATGGCTACACCTTC.

This chain uses TRBV28 with TRBJ2-7; no clear D. Germline V CDR1 and CDR2: MDHEN, SYDVKM. Trimming pared 2 bases from V and 13 bases from J, leaving 15 bases between. The CDR3 sequence is 12 residues long. As DNA, the CDR3 is TGTGCCAGCAGTTTAGGTTTATCTGGGGTTTACTTC. This sequence encodes CASSLGLSGVYF.

This clone was observed once. This sequence joins TRBV2 and TRBJ2-3; D possibly matches TRBD1 or TRBD2 (6 bases each). The germline gives CDR1 SNHLY, CDR2 FYNNEI. The germline V and J ends were trimmed by 6 bases and 0 bases, with 19 bases remaining between them. This CDR3 is 17 amino acids long. The CDR3 DNA sequence: TGTGCCAGCAGCCGAAGGCACAGGGACTCTAGCACAGATACGCAGTATTTT. Amino acids: CASSRRHRDSSTDTQYF. The variable domain in full, with the rest retrieved from reference TRBV2 and TRBJ2-3, is EPEVTQTPSHQVTQMGQEVILRCVPISNHLYFYWYRQILGQKVEFLVSFYNNEISEKSEIFDDQFSVERPDGSNFTLKIRSTKLEDSAMYFCASSRRHRDSSTDTQYFGPGTRLTVL.

The rearrangement links TRBV12-2 to TRBJ2-2; the table assigns TRBD2, which was not confirmed against the DNA. TRBV12-2 is assigned pseudogene status. This CDR3 has 16 amino acids. The CDR3 DNA reads as TGTGCAAGTCGCCTATGGAGCGGGAGAAGGTCCGGGGAGCTGTTTTTT. This sequence encodes CASRLWSGRRSGELFF.